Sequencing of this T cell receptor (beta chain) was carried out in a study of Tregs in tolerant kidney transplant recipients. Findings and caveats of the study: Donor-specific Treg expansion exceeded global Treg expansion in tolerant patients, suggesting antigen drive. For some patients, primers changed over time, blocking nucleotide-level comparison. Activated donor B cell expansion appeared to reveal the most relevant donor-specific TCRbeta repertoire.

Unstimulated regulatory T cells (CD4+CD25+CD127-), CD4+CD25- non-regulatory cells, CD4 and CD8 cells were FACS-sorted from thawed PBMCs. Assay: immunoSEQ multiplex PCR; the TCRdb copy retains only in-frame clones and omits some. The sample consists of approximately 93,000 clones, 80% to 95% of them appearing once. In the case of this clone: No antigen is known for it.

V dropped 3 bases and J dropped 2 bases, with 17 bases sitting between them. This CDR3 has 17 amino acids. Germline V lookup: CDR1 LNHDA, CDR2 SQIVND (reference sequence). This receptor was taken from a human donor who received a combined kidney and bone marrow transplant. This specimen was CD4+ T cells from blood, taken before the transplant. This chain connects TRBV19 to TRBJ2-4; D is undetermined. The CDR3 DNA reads TGTGCCAGTAGTATGGAGAGACCGGAAAGGTCCAAAAACATTCAGTACTTC. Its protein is CASSMERPERSKNIQYF.